This entry concerns a single TCR beta chain. Its antigen is unknown. No qualities accompany the bases; no much larger clone lies one base away. Compared with germline, V lacks 3 bases and J lacks 5 bases; bases without a gene match: 12. The cysteine opens and the phenylalanine closes a CDR3 of 16 amino acids. The sequence is cut down to CDR3 DNA, 48 bases in frame from base 1. Per the germline V gene, SGHDN is the CDR1 and FVKESK is the CDR2. The immunoSEQ Assay was the method used to sequence TCRbeta CDR3 regions. After extraction, genomic DNA underwent amplification by bias-controlled multiplex PCR, followed by high-throughput sequencing. The original pipeline was this. To quantify the absolute abundance of each unique TCRbeta CDR3 region, sequences were collapsed and filtered. T cell fraction was estimated by normalizing TCRbeta template counts to usable DNA, which was measured by amplifying reference genes present in all nucleated cells. Repertoire TCRs were annotated as SARS-CoV-2-specific by exact matching of V gene, CDR3 amino acid sequence and J gene to a known reactive TCR set. MIRA supplied the reference SARS-CoV-2 TCR set, which was filtered for enrichment in COVID-19-positive ImmuneCODE repertoires so that public or cross-reactive TCRs were removed. Using the MIRA antigens, annotated TCRs were further analysed by specific ORF or by position within an ORF. Breadth was defined as the number of annotated unique rearrangements divided by the total number of unique productive rearrangements, and depth was defined as the summed frequency of the annotated unique rearrangements. Group comparisons of TCR breadth used two-sided Wilcoxon rank-sum tests. Here the immuneACCESS table is served through TCRdb, limited to in-frame sequences with V and J called. Missing clones are a known gap in these copies; in checked studies unresolved V genes cover under half, and the rest lacks a known reason. V, J and clone size reflect that table, while D and trimming were determined from the DNA. In this sample the table shows 45,000 or so clones, 83% of which occur a single time. The top ten clones comprise approximately 51% of the sample.

This sample is part of a study of Ad26.COV2.S vaccination and SARS-CoV-2 variants (dated by TCRdb to the early 2020s). For context, the study as a whole: The specificity and breadth of SARS-CoV-2-reactive T cell receptors after Ad26.COV2.S vaccination were assessed by TCRbeta repertoire sequencing. A total of 32 samples were included in the TCR-sequenced set, comprising about 20 Ad26.COV2.S vaccine recipients, 5 placebo recipients and 8 SARS-CoV-2 convalescent individuals. What the study reported, not specific to this receptor: It was noted by the authors that total T cell responses may have been underestimated by the TCR breadth and depth analyses. Spike-specific TCR breadth was higher in Ad26.COV2.S recipients than in placebo recipients (P = 0.0014). After vaccination, spike-specific CD8+ and CD4+ T cell responses were reported to show substantial breadth. Non-spike TCR breadth was comparable between vaccine and placebo recipients, consistent with the vaccine containing only spike.

The time point tag for this specimen amounts to: individuals recovered from natural SARS-CoV-2 infection. The material sequenced was peripheral blood, taken after recovery from COVID-19. This chain is built from TRBV14 and TRBJ1-2, with 7 bases in between that match TRBD1. The receptor was derived from a human donor who had recovered from COVID-19. CDR3 reads: CASSQTGLTFTYGYTF. The nucleotides are TGTGCCAGCAGCCAGACAGGGCTCACGTTCACGTATGGCTACACCTTC.